These 29 T cell receptor beta chains originate from one sample sequenced in a study of cytomegalovirus exposure and HLA in healthy donors. TCRdb keeps only in-frame clones here, not all; method: immunoSEQ multiplex PCR. The data show about 130,000 clones, roughly 93% seen once. What was sequenced was PBMCs. All receptors come from a man between 18 and 29 years old in good health and CMV-seropositive.

This clone was observed once. This sequence joins TRBV28 and TRBJ2-1, with 8 bases lining up with TRBD1. The V gene end was trimmed by 5 bases and the J gene end by 8 bases; junction bases not matched to a gene: 14. This CDR3 has 16 residues. Germline values: CDR1 MDHEN, CDR2 SYDVKM. For the CDR3, the DNA is TGTGCCAGCAGTCCGGCTGGGGCAGGGGGCGTGGATGAGCAGTTCTTC. Translation gives CASSPAGAGGVDEQFF.

V gene TRBV7-2 combines with J gene TRBJ2-5; 13 bases agree with TRBD2. V lost 5 bases and J lost 5; bases outside the gene matches: 8. CDR3 size: 16 residues. From germline, CDR1 is SGHTA and CDR2 FQGNSA. The CDR3 DNA reads as TGTGCCAGCAGCACCGTACTAGCGGGAGGGCCGGAGACCCAGTACTTC. Translating it yields CASSTVLAGGPETQYF.

V usage is TRBV2 and J usage is TRBJ2-1; TRBD1 agrees at 9 bases. The CDR3 contains 13 residues. V shed 5 bases, J shed 15 bases, and the junction held 11 bases outside the gene matches. Germline V lookup: CDR1 SNHLY, CDR2 FYNNEI. This CDR3 is CASSQPPGQGPFF. The CDR3 coding sequence is TGTGCCAGCAGTCAGCCTCCGGGACAGGGACCGTTCTTC.

The gene calls are TRBV4-1 and TRBJ2-7; 8 bases line up with TRBD1. Unmatched junction bases numbered 6, after V lost 1 base and J lost 4 bases. This CDR3 contains 15 residues. The germline CDR1 and CDR2 sequences are MGHRA and YSYEKL. CDR3 sequence: CASSQGPGTGYEQYF. Here the CDR3 DNA reads TGCGCCAGCAGCCAAGGTCCCGGGACAGGTTACGAGCAGTACTTC.

The chain combines TRBV19 with TRBJ1-5; D remains ambiguous. CDR3 length: 12 amino acids. Germline values: CDR1 LNHDA, CDR2 SQIVND (reference sequence). Trimming took 3 bases from V and 5 from J, leaving 5 bases between them. CDR3: CASSIGYQPQHF. As DNA, the CDR3 is TGTGCCAGTAGTATCGGGTATCAGCCCCAGCATTTT.

Worth noting for this clone: Germline is not matched at one junction end, which may reflect a read error. The chain carries TRBV7-7 and TRBJ2-2; TRBD1 matches at 7 bases. CDR1 and CDR2 (germline): SSHAT, FNYEAQ (reference sequence). This CDR3 contains 15 residues. CDR3 sequence reads: CASSYDRESGRELFF. Written as DNA, the CDR3 is TGTGCTAGCAGTTACGACAGGGAATCGGGGAGGGAGCTGTTTTTT.

The CDR3 sequence: CASSLGRGWRNEQFF. The CDR3 bases are TGTGCCAGCAGTTTAGGGAGGGGTTGGAGGAATGAGCAGTTCTTC. The V gene is TRBV28, the J gene TRBJ2-1; the match to TRBD2 covers 7 bases. The ends lost 2 bases at V and 7 bases at J; junction bases unmatched: 8. Germline V gene sequence: CDR1 MDHEN, CDR2 SYDVKM. The CDR3 runs 15 residues.

This rearrangement joins TRBV23-1 to TRBJ2-5; the D gene is possibly TRBD2 (6 bases). TRBV23-1 is an ORF, and what it does is uncertain. Between the trimmed V and J ends, which lost 3 bases and 3 bases, there was a span of 11 bases. CDR3 length equals 14 residues. Here the CDR3 DNA reads TGCGCCAGCAGTCAGCCTTGGGGGGAAGAGACCCAGTACTTC. Its protein is CASSQPWGEETQYF.

The chain uses TRBV29-1 and TRBJ2-2, with 7 bases that match TRBD1. This CDR3 is built from 14 residues. V shed 6 bases and J 3 bases; nucleotides not matched to a gene: 7. Per germline, CDR1 SQVTM and CDR2 ANQGSEA. This CDR3 is CSVAMDRYTGELFF. DNA for the CDR3: TGCAGCGTCGCCATGGACAGGTACACCGGGGAGCTGTTTTTT.

This chain joins TRBV11-3 and TRBJ2-7; 11 bases fit TRBD2. Germline values: CDR1 SGHNT, CDR2 YENEEA. J gave up 3 bases and V 5 bases, and 6 bases lay outside the gene matches. The CDR3 is made up of 15 amino acids. This CDR3 reads CASSRSSGRNYEQYF. CDR3 in DNA: TGTGCCAGCAGCCGCTCTAGCGGGAGGAACTACGAGCAGTACTTC.

The V gene is TRBV2, the J gene TRBJ2-6; TRBD1 agrees at 9 bases. CDR1 SNHLY and CDR2 FYNNEI come from the germline V gene. V was clipped by 6 bases and J by 4 bases; unmatched bases: 10. CDR3 length: 17 residues. CDR3 in amino acids: CASSSQGAPRGANVLTF. The CDR3 DNA reads as TGTGCCAGCAGCTCACAGGGGGCCCCCCGAGGGGCCAACGTCCTGACTTTC.

The CDR3 loop is CASSLDTGQYEQYF. CDR3 bases: TGCGCCAGCAGCTTGGATACAGGGCAATACGAGCAGTACTTC. The chain has TRBV5-1 and TRBJ2-7; D might be TRBD1 (6 bases). This CDR3 region has 14 residues. Germline V gene data show CDR1 as SGHRS and CDR2 as YFSETQ. Trimming took 0 bases from V and 4 from J, leaving 11 bases between them.

This chain joins TRBV5-4 and TRBJ1-2, with 7 bases lining up with TRBD1. The CDR3 length is 13 residues. V gave up 4 bases and J gave up 6 bases; unmatched junction bases: 6. Germline V CDR1 and CDR2: SGHNT, YYREEE (reference sequence). The chain's CDR3 is CASSRGTDNGYTF. CDR3 DNA sequence: TGTGCCAGCAGCCGGGGGACAGACAATGGCTACACCTTC.

This chain joins TRBV4-1 and TRBJ1-4; the D gene is possibly TRBD1 (5 bases). Germline loops: CDR1 MGHRA, CDR2 YSYEKL. V lost 2 bases and J lost 4, with 20 bases in between. The CDR3 contains 18 residues. Written as DNA, the CDR3 is TGCGCCAGCAGCCAAACCAGGGCTCAATCCCACCGTAATGAAAAACTGTTTTTT. As protein: CASSQTRAQSHRNEKLFF.

The genes are TRBV2 and TRBJ2-3; 12 positions match TRBD2. The V gene end was trimmed by 6 bases and the J gene end by 2 bases; junction bases not matched to a gene: 9. This CDR3 has 17 residues. Germline values: CDR1 SNHLY, CDR2 FYNNEI. The CDR3 nucleotides are TGTGCCAGCAGGGATTGGACTAGCGGGGATCTCACAGATACGCAGTATTTT. Residues: CASRDWTSGDLTDTQYF.

The chain has TRBV5-1 and TRBJ1-3; perhaps TRBD1 as D (5 bases). The germline CDR1 and CDR2 sequences are SGHRS and YFSETQ. This CDR3 is 15 amino acids long. V was shortened by 0 bases and J by 2 bases, with 9 bases between the two germline ends. The CDR3 DNA reads TGCGCCAGCAGCTTGGATCTAGGGGCTGGAAACACCATATATTTT. As protein: CASSLDLGAGNTIYF.

The J gene is TRBJ1-6, the V gene TRBV5-8, with D possibly being TRBD1 (6 bases). Germline CDR1 and CDR2: SGHTS and YDEGEE. V lost 0 bases to trimming and J lost 2 bases, with 15 bases between them. CDR3 length: 18 residues. The CDR3 region has the DNA TGTGCCAGCAGCTTGGGGAGCGCAGGGGTGGCCTATAATTCACCCCTCCACTTT. Protein sequence: CASSLGSAGVAYNSPLHF. Filled out from reference TRBV5-8 and TRBJ1-6, the complete variable domain reads EAGVTQSPTHLIKTRGQQATLRCSPISGHTSVYWYQQALGLGLQFLLWYDEGEERNRGNFPPRFSGRQFPNYSSELNVNALELEDSALYLCASSLGSAGVAYNSPLHFGNGTRLTVT.

V usage is TRBV28 and J usage is TRBJ2-7, with TRBD2 as a possible D gene (5 bases). Germline V gene data show CDR1 as MDHEN and CDR2 as SYDVKM. V was pared by 1 base and J by 0 bases, with 13 bases between. The CDR3 is 16 residues long. The chain's CDR3 is CASSLFIRRSSYEQYF. CDR3 in DNA: TGTGCCAGCAGTTTATTTATTCGGAGGAGCTCCTACGAGCAGTACTTC.

On this clone itself: The junction and the germline gene differ at one end; a read error may be behind it. The J gene is TRBJ2-7, the V gene TRBV2; 12 bases are shared with TRBD1. Germline values: CDR1 SNHLY, CDR2 FYNNEI. CDR3 length: 18 amino acids. For the CDR3, the DNA is TGTGCCACGGGGACAGGGGGCGCCCCTAGCGTGGCCTCCAACGAGCAGTACTTC. This gives the protein CATGTGGAPSVASNEQYF.

The V gene is TRBV29-1, the J gene TRBJ2-1; 10 bases are a match to TRBD1. Germline V gene data show CDR1 as SQVTM and CDR2 as ANQGSEA. The CDR3 extends over 13 amino acids. The V segment lost 3 bases and the J segment 8 bases; nucleotides outside the gene matches: 4. Written as DNA, the CDR3 is TGCAGCGTTGAGCGAGGGACAGGGGATGAGCAGTTCTTC. This encodes CSVERGTGDEQFF.

The chain recombines TRBV7-8 with TRBJ1-2, with D unclear. CDR1 SGHVS and CDR2 FQNEAQ come from the germline V gene. The CDR3 loop spans 13 amino acids. Trimming left V 1 base short and J 4 bases short, with 7 bases between. The CDR3 DNA reads as TGTGCCAGCAGCTTAGGGGCAGTCTATGGCTACACCTTC. This gives the protein CASSLGAVYGYTF.

The genes are TRBV7-3 and TRBJ2-1, with 9 bases lining up with TRBD1. Losses at the gene ends were 5 bases for V and 2 bases for J; bases not matched to a gene: 4. Germline CDR1 and CDR2: SGHTA and FQGTGA. The CDR3 has 15 residues. DNA of the CDR3: TGTGCCAGCAGCCTCGACAGGGGGGCCTACAATGAGCAGTTCTTC. Residues: CASSLDRGAYNEQFF.

The chain combines TRBV6-5 with TRBJ2-1; D is undetermined. Trimming pared 0 bases from V and 8 bases from J, leaving 8 bases between. The CDR3 spans 13 residues. The germline V gene has CDR1 MNHEY and CDR2 SVGAGI. DNA of the CDR3: TGTGCCAGCAGTTACTCGATAGCCCATGAGCAGTTCTTC. It translates to CASSYSIAHEQFF.

The chain uses TRBV7-2 and TRBJ1-2; tentatively, D is TRBD1 (6 bases). Germline CDR1 SGHTA, CDR2 FQGNSA. This CDR3 region has 13 residues. V lost 3 bases to trimming and J lost 5 bases, with 10 bases between them. CDR3 in amino acids: CASSFNREYGYTF. CDR3 sequence (DNA): TGTGCCAGCAGCTTTAACAGGGAGTATGGCTACACCTTC.

Here the CDR3 reads CASRPTGTDIGELFF. As DNA, the CDR3 is TGTGCCAGCAGACCGACCGGGACAGACATCGGGGAGCTGTTTTTT. The chain is built from TRBV11-2 and TRBJ2-2, with 7 bases aligning to TRBD1. The germline CDR1 and CDR2 sequences are SGHAT and FQNNGV. J gave up 7 bases and V 6 bases, and 11 bases lay outside the gene matches. The CDR3 runs to 15 residues.

This sequence joins TRBV27 and TRBJ2-3; 9 bases agree with TRBD2. Trimming removed 6 bases from V and 1 base from J; junction bases left unmatched: 8. The germline V gene encodes CDR1 MNHEY and CDR2 SMNVEV (reference sequence). This CDR3 comprises 16 residues. DNA for the CDR3: TGTGCCAGCAGCGCCCCCCGGACTAGCGGCACAGATACGCAGTATTTT. Protein: CASSAPRTSGTDTQYF.

CDR3 loop: CASSSGTGIEKLFF. The CDR3 DNA sequence: TGCGCCAGCAGCTCCGGGACAGGGATTGAAAAACTGTTTTTT. This rearrangement joins TRBV5-1 to TRBJ1-4; 9 nucleotides match TRBD1. The CDR3 runs 14 residues. Germline values: CDR1 SGHRS, CDR2 YFSETQ. V shed 3 bases, J shed 7 bases, and the junction held 4 bases outside the gene matches.

This clone has a handful of counts. V gene TRBV25-1 combines with J gene TRBJ2-2; 7 positions match TRBD2. CDR1 and CDR2 from the germline V gene are MGHDK and SYGVNS. The V and J ends lost 4 bases and 4 bases, in that order; junction bases with no gene match: 9. The CDR3 totals 16 residues. The CDR3 DNA reads TGTGCCAGCAGTGGAGGCGGGAGACGCGGCACCGGGGAGCTGTTTTTT. This gives the protein CASSGGGRRGTGELFF. The complete variable domain, with remaining parts taken from reference TRBV25-1 and TRBJ2-2, reads EADIYQTPRYLVIGTGKKITLECSQTMGHDKMYWYQQDPGMELHLIHYSYGVNSTEKGDLSSESTVSRIRTEHFPLTLESARPSHTSQYLCASSGGGRRGTGELFFGEGSRLTVL.

The rearrangement joins TRBV7-9 to TRBJ2-2; perhaps TRBD1 as D (5 bases). The CDR3 length is 15 residues. V lost 1 base and J lost 6, with 12 bases in between. The germline CDR1 and CDR2 sequences are SEHNR and FQNEAQ (reference sequence). For the CDR3, the DNA is TGTGCCAGCAGCTTAGGTCAGGGAACAGCCGGGGAGCTGTTTTTT. This translates into CASSLGQGTAGELFF.